This T cell receptor beta chain was identified during a study of blood T cells in healthy people across ages. CDR1 and CDR2 (germline): LGHNA, YSLEER. Trimming took 0 bases from V and 3 from J, leaving 11 bases between them. This CDR3 has 15 residues. Whole-study findings and limits: Greater diversity and more naive CD4+ cells were seen in long-lived donors than in aged donors.

A second PCR of 7 to 11 cycles used a sample-barcoded 5' primer and a J-beta primer mix. TCRdb processed the 5' RACE reads anew with MiXCR; each CDR3 protein has one entry. The sample carries roughly 830,000 distinct CDR3 sequences, approximately 65% recorded once. Worth noting for this clonotype: Its matching antigen is unknown.

This clonotype originated in a man younger than 45 in good health. V gene TRBV4-3 combines with J gene TRBJ1-2; D perhaps matches TRBD1 (5 bases). What was sequenced was blood. The CDR3: CASSQDGAPHYGYTF. The CDR3 DNA is TGCGCCAGCAGCCAAGATGGGGCGCCTCACTATGGCTACACCTTC.